A selection of T cell receptor beta chains follows, all from one sample in a study of T-cell memory formation after mild COVID-19. TCRdb passed the 5' RACE reads through MiXCR, listing each CDR3 protein once. This table holds 450,000 or so distinct CDR3 sequences, 20% found once. The sequenced sample consisted of PBMCs or a T cell subset sorted from them (not recorded which). The receptors here all came from an adult woman who had mild COVID-19 (a few samples of this study predate the infection). Cell type and time point are not known. Each CDR3 is given with its conserved first and last residue. D genes are given only for firm matches. Clone size is shown for a subset of rows, as once, few, many or a class of expanded clone.

d_call j_call v_call clone_size cdr3_nt cdr3_aa
- TRBJ1-1 TRBV24-1 few TGTGCCACCAGTGATTTGCGCGGTGAAGCTTTCTTT CATSDLRGEAFF
TRBD1 TRBJ1-1 TRBV20-1 many TGCAGTGCTTTCTTCAGGGGGGGAAACACTGAAGCTTTCTTT CSAFFRGGNTEAFF
- TRBJ1-2 TRBV6-5 few TGTGCCAGCAGTTACTCTTCCCGAGCGAGCTACACCTTC CASSYSSRASYTF
- TRBJ2-1 TRBV30 few TGTGCCTGGAGTTCCTCGTTAGCGGAGACTTACTACAATGAGCAGTTCTTC CAWSSSLAETYYNEQFF
- TRBJ2-3 TRBV4-3 few TGCGCCAGCAGCCGGAGCCTTGGGCCAGATACGCAGTATTTT CASSRSLGPDTQYF
- TRBJ2-3 TRBV7-9 few TGTGCCAGCAGACCCGGGACTAGCACAGATACGCAGTATTTT CASRPGTSTDTQYF
- TRBJ2-5 TRBV25-1 - TGTGCCAGCAGTTTCGAGCAAGAGACCCAGTACTTC CASSFEQETQYF
- TRBJ2-3 TRBV12-3/TRBV12-4 many TGTGCCAGCAGTTCCGGCGGCGGAGATACGCAGTATTTT CASSSGGGDTQYF
- TRBJ2-7 TRBV14 - TGTGCCAGCAGTCTAAGCCCGGGGGCAACCTACGAGCAGTACTTC CASSLSPGATYEQYF
- TRBJ2-3 TRBV12-3/TRBV12-4 few TGTGCCAGCAGCAAACTAGCTGCCGCAGATACGCAGTATTTT CASSKLAAADTQYF
TRBD1 TRBJ1-2 TRBV25-1 - TGTGCCAGCAGTGGTATACAGGGGCCCGGAGGGAATGGCTACACCTTC CASSGIQGPGGNGYTF
- TRBJ1-1 TRBV9 - TGTGCCAGCAGCCTTAGGTGGGACGCAGGCACTGAAGCTTTCTTT CASSLRWDAGTEAFF
- TRBJ2-1 TRBV11-3 - TGTGCCAGCAGCTATAGCGGAGAGTCCTACAATGAGCAGTTCTTC CASSYSGESYNEQFF
- TRBJ2-3 TRBV5-1 - TGCGCCAGCAGCGTCGCTAGCTTTAGCACAGATACGCAGTATTTT CASSVASFSTDTQYF
TRBD2 TRBJ2-1 TRBV12-3/TRBV12-4 - TGTGCCAGCAGTCGCCCTTGGACTAGCGGGAGTGAGCAGTTCTTC CASSRPWTSGSEQFF
- TRBJ2-3 TRBV2 - TGTGCCAGCAGGAGAGGGAGAGATACGCAGTATTTT CASRRGRDTQYF
TRBD2 TRBJ2-3 TRBV12-3/TRBV12-4 few TGTGCCAGCAGTTTCGGGCTAGCGGGACCCACAGATACGCAGTATTTT CASSFGLAGPTDTQYF
TRBD1 TRBJ2-2 TRBV12-3/TRBV12-4 few TGTGCCAGCAGTTTAAGGCGCAGGGGGCGCCTTAGGGGACCCGGGGAGCTGTTTTTT CASSLRRRGRLRGPGELFF
TRBD1 TRBJ1-1 TRBV20-1 few TGCAGTTCGGACAGGGTGGGCACTGAAGCTTTCTTT CSSDRVGTEAFF
- TRBJ1-1 TRBV6-6 few TGTGCCAGCAGTTATCGGCAGGGTATGTCGCCCACTGAAGCTTTCTTT CASSYRQGMSPTEAFF
TRBD1 TRBJ2-1 TRBV7-6 - TGTGCCAGCGCGTCGGACAGGGCAAATGAGCAGTTCTTC CASASDRANEQFF
- TRBJ1-5 TRBV27 - TGTGCCAGCAGCCGCCTCTACGCAGGGGTCAATCAGCCCCAGCATTTT CASSRLYAGVNQPQHF
- TRBJ1-2 TRBV3-1 few TGTGCCAGCAGCCAAGACAGGCACGAGAGCTATGGCTACACCTTC CASSQDRHESYGYTF
- TRBJ2-1 TRBV7-3 few TGTGCCAGCAGCTTAACGGCAGGGGAAAATGAGCAGTTCTTC CASSLTAGENEQFF
TRBD1 TRBJ1-5 TRBV6-2/TRBV6-3 - TGTGCCAGCAGTTACTCGAGAGCGACAGGGTATAGCAATCAGCCCCAGCATTTT CASSYSRATGYSNQPQHF
TRBD1 TRBJ2-7 TRBV4-3 few TGCGCCAGCAGCCAAGAGCCCGACAACAGGGGCGTCTACGAGCAGTACTTC CASSQEPDNRGVYEQYF
TRBD1 TRBJ2-7 TRBV27 few TGTGCCAGCAGTCCCTGGACAGGCTGGGAGCAGTACTTC CASSPWTGWEQYF
- TRBJ2-1 TRBV29-1 few TGCAGCGGGGTAGGGGGCGGGAGCATCGGTGAGCAGTTCTTC CSGVGGGSIGEQFF
- TRBJ2-5 TRBV4-2 few TGTGCCAGCAGCCAAGATCATGGAGAGACCCAGTACTTC CASSQDHGETQYF
TRBD2 TRBJ2-3 TRBV7-3 few TGTGCCAGCAGCTTAACCCCGGGACTAGTTTCGGATACGCAGTATTTT CASSLTPGLVSDTQYF
TRBD2 TRBJ2-1 TRBV6-6 many TGTGCCAGCAGCTACACTAGCGGGGGCTACAATGAGCAGTTCTTC CASSYTSGGYNEQFF
TRBD1 TRBJ2-3 TRBV7-2 - TGTGCCAGCAGCTCGGGACAGGTTAATACGCAGTATTTT CASSSGQVNTQYF